This record looks at one T cell receptor beta chain sequence and its context. These data belong to a study of blood T cell repertoires in COVID-19. In the authors' workflow: Estimation of nucleated cell counts relied on the amplification of reference gene primers. Generated by immunoSEQ multiplex PCR, the TCRdb table keeps only in-frame clones and is missing some. For V, J and clone size, that table is used; D and trimming come from the DNA. The profile covers approximately 200,000 clones, with 85% to 90% appearing a single time and under 2.5% taken by the ten largest. This CDR3 contains 15 residues. Germline V gives CDR1 MGHRA, CDR2 YSYEKL. V shed 1 base and J shed 0 bases, with 9 bases lying between them.

This clonotype was sampled from a woman aged 40 to 50 with acute COVID-19. The sample was PBMCs or T cells enriched from blood (not recorded which). This chain links TRBV4-1 with TRBJ1-2; the D gene is possibly TRBD1 (6 bases). CDR3 nucleotide sequence: TGCGCCAGCAGCCAAGTGGACAGAGCTAACTATGGCTACACCTTC. Its protein is CASSQVDRANYGYTF.